This T cell receptor beta chain was profiled in a study of blood T cell repertoires in COVID-19 (dated by TCRdb to about 2020). About the investigation overall: Collaborator samples came from the United States, Italy and Spain and covered acute and convalescent phases of COVID-19. Samples were obtained from the ongoing ImmuneRACE study (first 160 participants) and from about 1,300 subjects provided by 6 global collaborators. Nearly every sample came with metadata listing a de-identified subject ID, COVID-19 status, age in years and sex. The repertoires were released in a freely available public database intended as a resource for research on the immune response to SARS-CoV-2. Subjects who had been exposed to COVID-19, were actively infected with it, or had recovered from it provided the deeply sampled blood TCRbeta repertoires that made up the dataset. The material from the prospective study consisted of cDNA or gDNA derived from T cells, B-cell-depleted T cells, or PBMCs. Where available, HLA class I and class II types were obtained from metadata supplied by the sample provider rather than from assay-based typing. Study-level results and caveats: How much clinical and demographic metadata was included differed by source and by participant, and the metadata was provided uncurated.

TCRbeta CDR3 regions were amplified from genomic DNA by means of the immunoSEQ Assay, a bias-controlled multiplex PCR. Regarding the original processing steps: Within the assay, amplification of reference gene primers was used to estimate how many nucleated cells each sample contained. To quantify the absolute abundance of each unique TCRbeta CDR3 rearrangement, sequence reads were collapsed and filtered. For each sample, productive Simpson clonality was calculated as the square root of Simpson's diversity index over productive rearrangements. Imported from immuneACCESS, the table was reduced by TCRdb to in-frame sequences with V and J called. These copies leave out some clones; in studies compared against another copy, an unresolved V gene accounts for under half, and the cause of the remainder is not known. V, J and clone size are those of that table, while D and trimming were read from the DNA. The sample yields 90,000 to 120,000 clones; 65% to 80% were counted once. The ten largest clones represent 4.3% of the sample.

Each collaborating institution followed its own protocols to collect whole blood in K2EDTA tubes. Collaborator samples were shipped for TCRbeta analysis as frozen whole blood, isolated PBMCs, or DNA extracted from either sample type. This clone was counted only a few times. Its antigen target is currently unknown. No per-base quality is available; no much larger clone lies one base away. The germline V gene sets CDR1 to MNHEY and CDR2 to SVGAGI. The junction shows trimming of 6 bases on V and 0 bases on J, plus 8 bases between the germline ends. The CDR3 runs 13 amino acids, cysteine and phenylalanine included. Here the CDR3 DNA is all that survives: 39 bases in frame from base 1.

The TCR was taken from a man in his 70s with acute or convalescent COVID-19. Sequences were obtained from peripheral blood. The rearranged chain carries TRBV6-5 and TRBJ1-2, with no D gene named confidently. The CDR3 region reads CASSPTSNYGYTF. The sequenced DNA: TGTGCCAGCAGCCCGACATCTAACTATGGCTACACCTTC.